This T cell receptor beta chain was documented in a study of blood T cell repertoires in COVID-19. At the level of the study: The United States, Italy and Spain were the sources of the acute and convalescent COVID-19 samples. Sources were T cells, B-cell-depleted T cells, or PBMCs; the material itself was cDNA or gDNA.

The CDR3 spans 15 residues. Trimming took 5 bases from V and 2 from J, leaving 13 bases between them. In germline, CDR1 is MNHEY, CDR2 SMNVEV (reference sequence). Generated by immunoSEQ multiplex PCR, the TCRdb table keeps only in-frame clones and is missing some. The repertoire holds around 250,000 clones, around 80% seen once, with approximately 4.5% in the top ten. The rearrangement links TRBV27 to TRBJ2-1, with D tentatively TRBD2 (5 bases). The TCR was taken from a man younger than 45 with acute COVID-19. Specimen: PBMCs or T cells enriched from blood (not recorded which). The CDR3 DNA is TGTGCCAGCAGTATAGTAGCGAGCGCCTACAATGAGCAGTTCTTC. This translates into CASSIVASAYNEQFF.